The TCR beta chain described here comes from a study of neoadjuvant nivolumab and ipilimumab in lung cancer. In germline, CDR1 is SSHAT, CDR2 FNYEAQ (reference sequence). The length of the CDR3 is 14 residues. Generated by immunoSEQ multiplex PCR, the TCRdb table keeps only in-frame clones and is missing some. The table shows more than 40,000 clones, with 75% to 90% occurring only once. Details on this clone: One end of the junction fails to match germline, which may point to a read error.

This rearrangement joins TRBV7-7 to TRBJ2-7, with 8 bases lining up with TRBD1. This sequence originates from an adult with non-small cell lung cancer. Some clones in this sample may be carry-over from other donors' samples. The sample here was blood, taken before neoadjuvant nivolumab, alone or with ipilimumab. The CDR3 DNA reads as TGTGCTAGCAGCCTCTACAGGGGGTCCTACGAGCAGTACTTC. It translates to CASSLYRGSYEQYF.